These T cell receptor beta chains were read from a single sample in a study of cytomegalovirus exposure and HLA in healthy donors. Method: immunoSEQ multiplex PCR; TCRdb's copy keeps in-frame clones and lacks some. This sample carries around 150,000 clones, 79% of them seen once, and the ten largest clones take 6.3%. The sequenced sample consisted of PBMCs. The receptors shown here come from a man aged 50 to 59 in good health and CMV-seropositive. The CDR3 runs from the conserved cysteine through the conserved F or W. The D gene is left open where the match is weak. Only some rows state a clone size, as once, few, many or a class for expanded clones.

v_call,clone_size,d_call,cdr3_aa
TRBV21-1,-,-,CASSLRQGAHPDTQYF
TRBV7-2,-,-,CASSLGGPQNIQYF
TRBV5-6,many,-,CASSLYLGTLNYGYTF
TRBV4-2,few,TRBD2,CASSQRTSGRHLQTDTQYF
TRBV4-1,-,-,CASSQEGGAEQFF
TRBV4-1,-,TRBD1,CASSPRDRFLEKLFF
TRBV2,-,TRBD1,CASRDRDLGYTF
TRBV13,-,-,CASSSSSGIFPYEQYF
TRBV10-1,-,-,CASSEFLESANTGELFF
TRBV7-9,-,TRBD2,CASSLALAGVDEQFF
TRBV6-1,-,-,CASSPDWNEQFF
TRBV2,-,TRBD1,CASLEGDRVRGYTF
TRBV5-4,-,TRBD1,CASSLRDRGYEQYF
TRBV7-6,-,TRBD2,CASSLDPTSGSGNEQFF
TRBV6-4,-,TRBD2,CASSRRPLAGEGNEQFF
TRBV30,-,TRBD2,CAWSGGLAGRNEQFF
TRBV6-1,-,TRBD1,CASSDRGQGYGVGWVGAFF
TRBV7-9,-,-,CASELGRGPNSYEQYF
TRBV9,-,-,CASSPAGSANTGELFF
TRBV5-1,-,TRBD2,CASKRAGVRDEQFF
TRBV2,-,TRBD2,CASSEAGLAGDNEQFF
TRBV30,-,-,CAWEQGFSGNTIYF
TRBV5-1,-,TRBD2,CASSEGTSGIASDTQYF
TRBV6-1,-,-,CASSEVPVGSYEQYF
TRBV6-5,few,TRBD1,CASSTRGREKLFF
TRBV29-1,-,-,CSVEREYGNEQFF
TRBV7-2,-,TRBD2,CASSFQRGQETQYF
TRBV5-1,few,-,CASTPNGAGYEQYF
TRBV7-9,-,-,CALSTREETQYF
TRBV5-1,few,-,CASSGTTLMWADTQYF
TRBV5-5,-,-,CASSLRWPPMNTEAFF
TRBV30,-,TRBD2,CAWSPWRGEQFF
TRBV9,-,-,CASSVLRDTEAFF
TRBV6-1,-,TRBD2,CASSEAHSGSHEQYF
TRBV7-3,-,TRBD2,CASRKSSGSSETQYF
TRBV19,-,-,CASSIGQGLDEQYF
TRBV21-1,-,-,CASSKGAQNEKLFF
TRBV7-9,-,TRBD2,CAGRGSGSSYEQYF
TRBV6-1,-,TRBD1,CASSVMTGGGSPLHF
TRBV28,-,-,CASSWGGNSNQPQHF
TRBV29-1,-,-,CSVGLGRINEQFF
TRBV6-1,-,TRBD2,CASSEVVAGAYHEQYF
TRBV27,-,TRBD1,CASSPETGLAGNTIYF
TRBV5-6,-,-,CASSLGAASRNIQYF
TRBV5-4,-,-,CASGHNNYGYTF
TRBV6-6,-,-,CASSLQDGYGYTF
TRBV28,-,TRBD2,CASGRLAGLFRETQYF
TRBV27,-,-,CASSLTGYGTEAFF
TRBV5-1,-,-,CASSPGHGGYEQYF
TRBV5-4,-,TRBD2,CASSWGGYEQYF
TRBV28,-,-,CASKSANTGELFF
TRBV15,-,-,CATSSPEADYGYTF
TRBV11-1,-,TRBD1,CASSLRGTGVVEETQYF
TRBV4-1,-,-,CASSQPTMKETQYF
TRBV2,-,-,CASTRRLEPQHF